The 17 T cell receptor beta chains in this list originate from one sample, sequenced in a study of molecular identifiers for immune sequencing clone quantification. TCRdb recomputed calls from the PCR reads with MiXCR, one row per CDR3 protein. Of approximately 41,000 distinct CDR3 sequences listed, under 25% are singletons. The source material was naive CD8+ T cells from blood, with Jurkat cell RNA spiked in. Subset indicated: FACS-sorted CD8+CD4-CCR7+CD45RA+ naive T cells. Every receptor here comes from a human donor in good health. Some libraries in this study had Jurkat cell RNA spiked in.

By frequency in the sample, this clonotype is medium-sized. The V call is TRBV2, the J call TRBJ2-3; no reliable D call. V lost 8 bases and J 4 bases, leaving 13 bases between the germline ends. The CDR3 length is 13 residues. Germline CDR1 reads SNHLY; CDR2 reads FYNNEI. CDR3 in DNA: TGTGCCAGCCAGAACTGGGTATCAGATACGCAGTATTTT. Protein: CASQNWVSDTQYF.

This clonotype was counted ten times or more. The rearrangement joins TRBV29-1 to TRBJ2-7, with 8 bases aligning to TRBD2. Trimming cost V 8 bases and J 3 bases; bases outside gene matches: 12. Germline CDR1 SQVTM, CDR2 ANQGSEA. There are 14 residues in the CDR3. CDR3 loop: CSKPGREVFYEQYF. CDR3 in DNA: TGCAGCAAACCAGGGCGGGAGGTGTTCTACGAGCAGTACTTC.

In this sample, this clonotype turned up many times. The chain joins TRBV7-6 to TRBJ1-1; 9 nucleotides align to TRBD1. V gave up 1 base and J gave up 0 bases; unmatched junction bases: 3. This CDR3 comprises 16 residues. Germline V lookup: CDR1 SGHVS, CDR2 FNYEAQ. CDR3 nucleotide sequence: TGTGCCAGCAGCTTAGGACAGGGGGGGCTGAACACTGAAGCTTTCTTT. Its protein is CASSLGQGGLNTEAFF.

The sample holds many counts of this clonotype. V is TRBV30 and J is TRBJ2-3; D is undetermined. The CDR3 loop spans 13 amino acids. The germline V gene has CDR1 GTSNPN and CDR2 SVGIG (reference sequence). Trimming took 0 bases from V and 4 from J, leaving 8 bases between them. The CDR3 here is CAWSVLSADTQYF. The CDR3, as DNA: TGTGCCTGGAGTGTTTTGTCGGCAGATACGCAGTATTTT. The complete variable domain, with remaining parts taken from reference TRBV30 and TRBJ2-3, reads SQTIHQWPATLVQPVGSPLSLECTVEGTSNPNLYWYRQAAGRGLQLLFYSVGIGQISSEVPQNLSASRPQDRQFILSSKKLLLSDSGFYLCAWSVLSADTQYFGPGTRLTVL.

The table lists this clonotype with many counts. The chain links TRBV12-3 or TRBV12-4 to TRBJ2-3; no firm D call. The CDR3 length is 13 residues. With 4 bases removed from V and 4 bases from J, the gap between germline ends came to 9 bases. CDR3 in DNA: TGTGCCAGCAGTTCTACACGGGCAGATACGCAGTATTTT. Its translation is CASSSTRADTQYF.

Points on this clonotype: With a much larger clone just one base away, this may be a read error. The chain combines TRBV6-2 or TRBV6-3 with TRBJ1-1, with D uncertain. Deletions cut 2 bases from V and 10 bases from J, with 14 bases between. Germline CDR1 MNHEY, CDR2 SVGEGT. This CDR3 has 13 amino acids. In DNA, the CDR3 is TGTGCCAGCAGTTACGGTCCCGTCCATGGAGCTTTCTTT. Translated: CASSYGPVHGAFF.

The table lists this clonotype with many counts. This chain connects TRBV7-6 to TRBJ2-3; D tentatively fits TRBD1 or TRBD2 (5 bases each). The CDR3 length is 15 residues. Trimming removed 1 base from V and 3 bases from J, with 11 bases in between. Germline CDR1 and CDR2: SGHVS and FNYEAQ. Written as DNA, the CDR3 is TGTGCCAGCAGCTTAGTTACAGGAGGAACAGATACGCAGTATTTT. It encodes CASSLVTGGTDTQYF.

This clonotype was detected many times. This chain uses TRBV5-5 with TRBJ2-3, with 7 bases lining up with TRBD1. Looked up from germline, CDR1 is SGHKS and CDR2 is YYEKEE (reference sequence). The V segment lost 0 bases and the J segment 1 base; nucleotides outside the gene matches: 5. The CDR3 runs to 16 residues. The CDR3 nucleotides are TGTGCCAGCAGCTTGGGACAGGGAGTAGGCACAGATACGCAGTATTTT. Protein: CASSLGQGVGTDTQYF.

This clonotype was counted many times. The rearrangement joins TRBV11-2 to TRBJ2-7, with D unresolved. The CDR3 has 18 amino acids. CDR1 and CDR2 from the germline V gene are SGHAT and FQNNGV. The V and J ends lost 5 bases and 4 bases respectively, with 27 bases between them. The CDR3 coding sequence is TGTGCCAGCAGCACGACCGGACGGCCCGGGCCGGGCATGTACGAGCAGTACTTC. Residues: CASSTTGRPGPGMYEQYF.

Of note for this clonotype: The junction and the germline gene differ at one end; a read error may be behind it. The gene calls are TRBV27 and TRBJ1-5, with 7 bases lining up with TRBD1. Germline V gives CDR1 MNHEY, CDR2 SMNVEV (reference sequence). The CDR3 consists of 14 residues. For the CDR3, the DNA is TGTGCCAGCAGTCCCGGGACAGTCAATCAGCTCCAGCATTTT. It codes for CASSPGTVNQLQHF.

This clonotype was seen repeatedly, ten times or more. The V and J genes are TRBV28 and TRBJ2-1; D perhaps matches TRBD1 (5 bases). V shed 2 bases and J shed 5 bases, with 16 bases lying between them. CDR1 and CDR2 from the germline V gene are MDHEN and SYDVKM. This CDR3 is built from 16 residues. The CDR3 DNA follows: TGTGCCAGCAGTTTAATTCCGCAGGGATGGGACAATGAGCAGTTCTTC. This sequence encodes CASSLIPQGWDNEQFF.

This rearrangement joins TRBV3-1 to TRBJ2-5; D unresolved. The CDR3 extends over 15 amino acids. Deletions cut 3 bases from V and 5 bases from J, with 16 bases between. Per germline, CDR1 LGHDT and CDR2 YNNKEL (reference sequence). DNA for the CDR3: TGTGCCAGCAGCCAGGTTGGGGTATTGTCGGAGACCCAGTACTTC. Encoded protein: CASSQVGVLSETQYF.

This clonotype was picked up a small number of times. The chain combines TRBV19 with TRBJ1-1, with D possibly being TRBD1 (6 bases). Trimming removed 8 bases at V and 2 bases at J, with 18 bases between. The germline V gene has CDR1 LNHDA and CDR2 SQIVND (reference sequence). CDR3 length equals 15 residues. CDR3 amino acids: CASYRPGQINTEAFF. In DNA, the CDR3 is TGTGCCAGTTACCGACCCGGACAGATAAACACTGAAGCTTTCTTT. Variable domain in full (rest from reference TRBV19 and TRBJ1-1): DGGITQSPKYLFRKEGQNVTLSCEQNLNHDAMYWYRQDPGQGLRLIYYSQIVNDFQKGDIAEGYSVSREKKESFPLTVTSAQKNPTAFYLCASYRPGQINTEAFFGQGTRLTVV.

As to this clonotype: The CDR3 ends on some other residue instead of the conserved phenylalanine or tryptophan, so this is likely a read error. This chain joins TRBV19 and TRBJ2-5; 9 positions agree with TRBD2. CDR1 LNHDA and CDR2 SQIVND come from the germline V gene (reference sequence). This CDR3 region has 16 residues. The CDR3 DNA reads TGTGCCAGTAGTTTCGGACTAGCGAGGTCCCAAGCGACCCAGTACCTC. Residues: CASSFGLARSQATQYL.

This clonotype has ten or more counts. The CDR3: CASGLGEKLFF. The CDR3 region has the DNA TGTGCCAGCGGCCTGGGTGAAAAACTGTTTTTT. The chain is built from TRBV12-3 or TRBV12-4 and TRBJ1-4; the D is unclear. The CDR3 extends over 11 amino acids. V was trimmed by 8 bases and J by 7 bases, leaving 8 bases between them.

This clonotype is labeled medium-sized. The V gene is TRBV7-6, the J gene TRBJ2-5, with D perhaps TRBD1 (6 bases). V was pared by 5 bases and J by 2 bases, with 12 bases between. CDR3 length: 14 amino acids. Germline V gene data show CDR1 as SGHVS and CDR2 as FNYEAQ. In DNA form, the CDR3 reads TGTGCCAGCAGCCCGGGACACCCGCAAGAGACCCAGTACTTC. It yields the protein CASSPGHPQETQYF.

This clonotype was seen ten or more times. The CDR3 loop reads CASSLALGTDTQYF. CDR3 bases: TGTGCCAGCAGCTTAGCGCTGGGAACAGATACGCAGTATTTT. The chain has TRBV7-9 and TRBJ2-3; D unresolved. V was cut by 0 bases and J by 3 bases, with 7 bases left in between. This CDR3 comprises 14 residues. Germline V gives CDR1 SEHNR, CDR2 FQNEAQ (reference sequence).